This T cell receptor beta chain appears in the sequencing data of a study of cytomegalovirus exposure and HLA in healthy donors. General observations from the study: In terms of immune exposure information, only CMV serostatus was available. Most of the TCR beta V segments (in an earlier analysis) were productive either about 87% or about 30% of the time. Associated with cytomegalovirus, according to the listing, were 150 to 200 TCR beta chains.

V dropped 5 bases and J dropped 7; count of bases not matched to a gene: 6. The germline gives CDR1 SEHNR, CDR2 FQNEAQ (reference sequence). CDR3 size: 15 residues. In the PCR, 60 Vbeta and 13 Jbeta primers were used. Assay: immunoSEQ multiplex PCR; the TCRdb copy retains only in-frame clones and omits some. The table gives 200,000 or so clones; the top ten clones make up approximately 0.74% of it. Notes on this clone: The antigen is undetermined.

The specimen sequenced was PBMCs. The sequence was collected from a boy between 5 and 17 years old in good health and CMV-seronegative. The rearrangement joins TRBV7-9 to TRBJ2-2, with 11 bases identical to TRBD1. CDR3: CASSPGTGGIGELFF. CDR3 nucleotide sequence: TGTGCCAGCAGCCCCGGGACAGGGGGTATCGGGGAGCTGTTTTTT.